The sequence of this TCR beta chain was determined in a study of blood T cells in healthy people across ages. A few counts support this clonotype. Next came a second PCR, run for roughly 6 to 11 cycles, which used a sample-barcoded 5' primer along with a J-beta primer mix. Every cDNA was tagged by a template-switch adaptor with 12 random nucleotides. TCRdb redid the calling of the 5' RACE reads with MiXCR, one entry per CDR3 protein. This sample has over 1.5 million distinct CDR3 sequences, with just under 50% found just once. The sequencing input was blood. The sequence was collected from a woman between 40 and 50 years old in good health.

The DNA of the CDR3 is TGCGCCAGCAATCACGGGGGAGAGACCCAGTACTTC. Encoded protein: CASNHGGETQYF. The rearrangement joins TRBV5-1 to TRBJ2-5, with D perhaps matching TRBD2 (6 bases). Germline values: CDR1 SGHRS, CDR2 YFSETQ. There are 12 residues in the CDR3. Trimming took 6 bases from V and 4 from J, leaving 10 bases between them.